Listed below are T cell receptor beta chains from one sample, sequenced in a study of molecular identifiers for immune sequencing clone quantification. MiXCR, applied by TCRdb to the PCR reads, yields one record per CDR3 protein. The data hold 85,000 to 90,000 distinct CDR3 sequences, with approximately 23% observed a single time. The sequencing sample was made of naive CD8+ T cells from blood, with Jurkat cell RNA spiked in. Source of these receptors: a human donor in good health. Some libraries in this study had Jurkat cell RNA spiked in. The CDR3 runs from the conserved cysteine through the conserved F or W. Each record gives: J gene, D gene, clone size, CDR3 length, V gene, CDR3 protein. D genes are given only for firm matches. Part of the rows lack a size; the others show once, few, many or a class for expanded clones.

>TRBJ2-7|.|few|12|TRBV20-1
CSARDIGYEQYF
>TRBJ1-2|TRBD1|.|14|TRBV27
CASSPGTGRYGYTF
>TRBJ2-7|TRBD2|few|15|TRBV5-5
CASSLALAGGYEQYF
>TRBJ1-1|.|many|14|TRBV29-1
CSVERQDLNTEAFF
>TRBJ1-2|.|.|16|TRBV7-9
CASHLIPLGVGYGYTF
>TRBJ2-7|.|.|14|TRBV5-1
CAGSLAGTAYEQYF
>TRBJ2-7|TRBD2|.|16|TRBV12-3/TRBV12-4
CASSLGLAGGSGEQYF
>TRBJ2-3|.|many|15|TRBV7-2
CASSPRDSSTDTQYF
>TRBJ2-5|.|.|11|TRBV5-6
CARRHQEAPYF
>TRBJ2-3|.|few|15|TRBV7-2
CASSLGARGGDTQYF
>TRBJ2-2|TRBD1|few|20|TRBV7-9
CASSSVVVGEQGANTGELFF
>TRBJ1-6|.|many|19|TRBV20-1
CSARDLTQGVVPYNSPLHF
>TRBJ2-7|.|few|13|TRBV19
CASSATGSGEQYF
>TRBJ2-6|.|many|14|TRBV7-8
CASSSEPGANVLTF
>TRBJ2-7|.|.|16|TRBV5-6
CASSGDPGTLPYEQYF
>TRBJ2-1|TRBD1|.|15|TRBV4-1
CASSQETGLYNEQFF
>TRBJ2-1|.|.|13|TRBV5-6
CASSTGPQRAQFF
>TRBJ2-1|.|few|13|TRBV6-2/TRBV6-3
CASSYHYTNEQFF
>TRBJ2-3|TRBD2|many|16|TRBV5-4
CASSSYSGGAADTQYF
>TRBJ2-7|.|few|15|TRBV7-9
CASSRGDRSFYEQYF
>TRBJ2-2|TRBD1|.|16|TRBV12-3/TRBV12-4
CASSQQQGVNTGELFF
>TRBJ2-1|.|few|13|TRBV25-1
CASSEGSLLEQFF
>TRBJ2-5|.|few|13|TRBV7-9
CASSHYPQETQYF
>TRBJ2-5|TRBD2|.|18|TRBV7-6
CASSLVLAGDRYQATQYF
>TRBJ1-2|TRBD1|many|14|TRBV19
CASTKTGWNYGYTF
>TRBJ2-5|.|many|15|TRBV12-3/TRBV12-4
CASSFLGFRSPAQYF
>TRBJ1-1|.|many|15|TRBV5-4
CASSLGTQGHAEAFF
>TRBJ2-5|.|few|18|TRBV4-3
CASSQEWRGPILQETQYF
>TRBJ2-3|.|few|12|TRBV29-1
CSVVGKTDTQYF
>TRBJ2-7|.|few|13|TRBV15
CATSGGADYEQYF
>TRBJ2-1|TRBD2|.|14|TRBV27
CASSPGLEYNEQFF
>TRBJ2-7|.|once|16|TRBV7-9
CASSPPWSTSIDEQYF
>TRBJ2-6|.|many|15|TRBV5-1
CASSLDASGANVLTF
>TRBJ2-4|.|many|15|TRBV6-2/TRBV6-3
CASSYFVGAKNIQYF
>TRBJ2-4|.|.|13|TRBV7-7
CASSSGPRDIQYF
>TRBJ2-1|TRBD2|.|17|TRBV7-9
CASSPRAGGPGYNEQFF
>TRBJ2-3|TRBD2|many|13|TRBV24-1
CAATSGGAGTQYF
>TRBJ2-7|.|few|12|TRBV29-1
CSVGIGSYEQYF
>TRBJ2-3|TRBD2|many|16|TRBV5-6
CASSLGLAGITDTQYF
>TRBJ2-1|TRBD1|few|14|TRBV5-1
CASSWADRNNEQFF
>TRBJ2-2|TRBD2|.|16|TRBV7-8
CASSLANSGGTGELFF
>TRBJ2-5|.|many|13|TRBV7-9
CASSSSGKETQYF
>TRBJ2-1|.|many|12|TRBV7-7
CASSLGGGEQFF
>TRBJ2-6|.|many|14|TRBV4-3
CASSPYSGANVLTF
>TRBJ2-1|TRBD1|many|13|TRBV5-5
CASSHTGGDEQFF
>TRBJ2-5|TRBD1|many|15|TRBV5-6
CASSPSTGNVETQYF
>TRBJ2-2|.|many|14|TRBV20-1
CSVRSGRNTGELFF
>TRBJ2-2|TRBD2|many|18|TRBV20-1
CSASPTGLAGGGTGELFF
>TRBJ2-7|.|many|12|TRBV2
CASSGGSYEQYF
>TRBJ2-7|TRBD1|.|16|TRBV5-1
CASTQTGGDYNYEQYF
>TRBJ2-7|.|few|15|TRBV20-1
CSARDVSGPAYEQYF